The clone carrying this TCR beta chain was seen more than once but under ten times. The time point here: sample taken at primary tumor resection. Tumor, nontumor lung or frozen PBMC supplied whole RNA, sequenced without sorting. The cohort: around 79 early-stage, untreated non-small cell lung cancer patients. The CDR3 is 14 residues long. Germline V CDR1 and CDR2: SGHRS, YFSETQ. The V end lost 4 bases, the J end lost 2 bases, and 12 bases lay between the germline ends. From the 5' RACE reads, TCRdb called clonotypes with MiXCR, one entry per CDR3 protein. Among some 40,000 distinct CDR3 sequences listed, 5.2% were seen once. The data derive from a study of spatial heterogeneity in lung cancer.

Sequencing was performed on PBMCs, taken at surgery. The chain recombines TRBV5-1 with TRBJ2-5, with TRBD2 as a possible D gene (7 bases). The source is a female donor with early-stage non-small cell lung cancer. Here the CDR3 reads CASSGEGHQETQYF. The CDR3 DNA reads TGCGCCAGCAGCGGGGAGGGACATCAAGAGACCCAGTACTTC.